Shown below are 22 T cell receptor beta chains from a single sample sequenced in a study of identical twins (dated by TCRdb to the mid-2010s). The library was prepared using 5' RACE. The sample was run on an Illumina HiSeq 2000. The public reads were reanalyzed by TCRdb: fastp trimming at Q25, MiXCR alignment, in-frame beta chains only. One record per CDR3 amino acid sequence lists the most common genes and DNA. Recorded for this sample are about 100,000 distinct CDR3 sequences; 5.9% of them occurred a single time. About 12% of the sample comes from the top ten. Sequenced: memory T cells sorted from blood. The cell subset or site label of this sample denotes: CD45RO+ enriched T cells. The receptors here all came from a woman aged 45-65 years in good health.

This clonotype was seen many times. The J gene is TRBJ2-7, the V gene TRBV11-2, with a tentative D call TRBD2 (6 bases). Deletions cut 4 bases from V and 0 bases from J, with 16 bases between. The CDR3 runs to 16 residues. Per germline, CDR1 SGHAT and CDR2 FQNNGV. In DNA, the CDR3 is TGTGCCAGCAGCTCTCGGGGAGGCGGATTCTCCTACGAGCAGTACTTC. Translated, it gives CASSSRGGGFSYEQYF.

This clonotype was recorded many times. V usage is TRBV29-1 and J usage is TRBJ1-4, with D unresolved. Trimming took off 7 bases at V and 3 bases at J, with 6 bases between the two ends. The CDR3 sequence is 11 residues long. CDR1 and CDR2 from the germline V gene are SQVTM and ANQGSEA. The CDR3 DNA follows: TGCAGCGGGGGTGCTAATGAAAAACTGTTTTTT. Protein: CSGGANEKLFF. Supplemented by reference TRBV29-1 and TRBJ1-4, the full variable domain reads SAVISQKPSRDICQRGTSLTIQCQVDSQVTMMFWYRQQPGQSLTLIATANQGSEATYESGFVIDKFPISRPNLTFSTLTVSNMSPEDSSIYLCSGGANEKLFFGSGTQLSVL.

This clonotype was detected ten times or more. The J gene is TRBJ2-4, the V gene TRBV4-2; 13 positions match TRBD2. Losses at the gene ends were 0 bases for V and 6 bases for J; bases not matched to a gene: 8. In germline, CDR1 is LGHNA, CDR2 YNFKEQ. The CDR3 consists of 18 residues. CDR3 nucleotide sequence: TGTGCCAGCAGCCAAGATGGGAAGGGACTAGCGGGACGAAACATTCAGTACTTC. Protein product: CASSQDGKGLAGRNIQYF.

This clonotype has at least ten counts. CDR3 sequence (DNA): TGTGCCAGCAGCTTAGTCACAGGGGGGGCAACTAATGAAAAACTGTTTTTT. This sequence encodes CASSLVTGGATNEKLFF. The rearrangement joins TRBV7-9 to TRBJ1-4, with TRBD1 matching 8 bases. The CDR3 spans 17 residues. With V trimmed by 1 base and J by 0 bases, 4 bases remained unmatched. CDR1 is SEHNR, CDR2 FQNEAQ, per germline (reference sequence).

The V call is TRBV11-2, the J call TRBJ2-3, with D perhaps given as TRBD1 or TRBD2 (5 bases each). CDR3 length: 13 residues. V lost 5 bases and J lost 10, with 16 bases in between. Germline-derived CDR1 and CDR2 are SGHAT and FQNNGV. The CDR3 is CASSGSRGEPQYF. The CDR3 bases are TGTGCCAGCAGCGGATCTAGGGGAGAACCGCAGTATTTT.

There are a few counts of this clonotype. The CDR3 coding sequence is TGTGCCAGCAATGCACGCGACAATCAGCCCCAGCATTTT. It encodes CASNARDNQPQHF. The rearrangement links TRBV2 to TRBJ1-5; D is unresolved. Trimming removed 7 bases from V and 3 bases from J, with 10 bases in between. The germline gives CDR1 SNHLY, CDR2 FYNNEI. CDR3 length: 13 amino acids.

This clonotype was detected ten times or more. The V and J genes are TRBV6-5 and TRBJ1-1; no definite D call. V lost 0 bases and J lost 5, with 7 bases in between. Germline assignment: CDR1 MNHEY and CDR2 SVGAGI. This CDR3 contains 13 residues. CDR3 sequence: CASSYSVGTEAFF. As DNA, the CDR3 is TGTGCCAGCAGTTACTCGGTAGGGACTGAAGCTTTCTTT.

This clonotype was detected ten times or more. The chain links TRBV12-5 to TRBJ2-3; TRBD2 agrees at 8 bases. CDR1 is LGHNT and CDR2 is FRNRAP in the germline V gene. The CDR3 loop spans 12 amino acids. The DNA of the CDR3 is TGTGGCAGCGGGAGTTGGACAGATACGCAGTATTTT. Translation gives CGSGSWTDTQYF. The full variable domain, completed using reference TRBV12-5 and TRBJ2-3, is DARVTQTPRHKVTEMGQEVTMRCQPILGHNTVFWYRQTMMQGLELLAYFRNRAPLDDSGMPKDRFSAEMPDATLATLKIQPSEPRDSAVYFCGSGSWTDTQYFGPGTRLTVL.

The V gene is TRBV6-5, the J gene TRBJ2-1; D is unresolved. Trimming stripped 4 bases from V and 7 bases from J, with 5 bases between. The CDR3 length is 11 residues. Germline V lookup: CDR1 MNHEY, CDR2 SVGAGI. The CDR3 sequence is CASSWNNEQFF. The CDR3 nucleotides are TGTGCCAGCAGTTGGAATAATGAGCAGTTCTTC.

This clonotype was seen at least ten times. The chain is built from TRBV16 and TRBJ2-1; 13 bases are a match to TRBD2. Germline V gives CDR1 KGHSY, CDR2 FQNENV. J lost 6 bases, V lost 4 bases, and 12 bases had no gene match. The CDR3 is 18 amino acids. DNA of the CDR3: TGTGCCAGCAGCCTGGGACTAGCGGGGCCCAACGGAGGCAATGAGCAGTTCTTC. Protein: CASSLGLAGPNGGNEQFF.

This clonotype was picked up many times. The rearrangement joins TRBV7-9 to TRBJ2-3; D call uncertain. Germline loops: CDR1 SEHNR, CDR2 FQNEAQ (reference sequence). Deletions cut 2 bases from V and 0 bases from J, with 15 bases between. The CDR3 is 17 residues long. The CDR3: CASSLSMSTTSTDTQYF. CDR3 DNA: TGTGCCAGCAGCTTAAGTATGTCGACCACTAGCACAGATACGCAGTATTTT.

This clonotype was observed a few times. The genes are TRBV12-3 or TRBV12-4 and TRBJ1-3; D perhaps matches TRBD1 (5 bases). The CDR3 runs to 16 residues. V lost 2 bases and J lost 3, with 14 bases in between. For the CDR3, the DNA is TGTGCCAGCAGTTTAAGGGGAGGGTTGATTGGAAACACCATATATTTT. Translated, it gives CASSLRGGLIGNTIYF.

This clonotype was recorded a few times. The chain employs TRBV29-1 and TRBJ1-1; D not certain. Trimming took off 7 bases at V and 3 bases at J, with 9 bases between the two ends. Germline CDR1 SQVTM, CDR2 ANQGSEA. The CDR3 is 11 amino acids. CDR3 protein: CSGRAYTEAFF. The CDR3 nucleotides are TGCAGCGGCCGGGCGTACACTGAAGCTTTCTTT.

This clonotype was observed a few times. The junction departs from the called germline gene at one end, perhaps through a read error. This rearrangement joins TRBV14 to TRBJ2-1; D possibly corresponds to TRBD1 (6 bases). The CDR3 spans 15 residues. Germline assignment: CDR1 SGHDN and CDR2 FVKESK. CDR3: CASSQDPTPDRPKLF. For the CDR3, the DNA is TGTGCCAGCAGCCAAGATCCCACACCTGACAGGCCCAAGCTCTTC.

Written as DNA, the CDR3 is TGTGCCAGCAGGCCCACTAGCGGGGATGCCCACAATGAGCAGTTCTTC. This gives the protein CASRPTSGDAHNEQFF. V usage is TRBV11-2 and J usage is TRBJ2-1; 10 bases fit TRBD2. Germline loops: CDR1 SGHAT, CDR2 FQNNGV. The length of the CDR3 is 16 residues. V gave up 6 bases and J gave up 5 bases; unmatched junction bases: 10.

The chain employs TRBV5-4 and TRBJ2-5; 9 nucleotides agree with TRBD2. CDR3 size: 15 residues. Germline V CDR1 and CDR2: SGHNT, YYREEE (reference sequence). V was pared by 4 bases and J by 4 bases, with 8 bases of the junction left unmatched. The CDR3, as DNA: TGTGCCAGCAGCCTGATAGCGGGAGTATCAGAGACCCAGTACTTC. It yields the protein CASSLIAGVSETQYF.

At least ten counts were recorded for this clonotype. The genes are TRBV29-1 and TRBJ2-1; 12 bases map to TRBD2. J lost 6 bases, V lost 0 bases, and 6 bases had no gene match. The CDR3 runs 16 residues. Germline V gene data show CDR1 as SQVTM and CDR2 as ANQGSEA. CDR3 nucleotide sequence: TGCAGCGTTGAAGATATAAGGACTAGCGGGATCAATGAGCAGTTCTTC. The encoded protein is CSVEDIRTSGINEQFF.

This clonotype was recorded at least ten times. The chain carries TRBV4-2 and TRBJ2-1, with 9 bases that match TRBD2. The CDR3 spans 15 residues. The V and J ends lost 4 bases and 10 bases, in that order; junction bases with no gene match: 11. CDR1 is LGHNA, CDR2 YNFKEQ, per germline. The CDR3 loop reads CASSPKTRREGEQFF. The CDR3, as DNA: TGTGCCAGCAGCCCCAAAACGCGGCGGGAGGGGGAGCAGTTCTTC.

This clonotype showed up many times. Given the absence of the conserved phenylalanine or tryptophan at the CDR3 end, a read error is likely. This sequence joins TRBV27 and TRBJ1-1, with D perhaps matching TRBD1 (6 bases). Trimming took 3 bases from V and 6 from J, leaving 14 bases between them. The CDR3 totals 14 residues. The germline CDR1 and CDR2 sequences are MNHEY and SMNVEV (reference sequence). CDR3 bases: TGTGCCAGCAGTTTTTTCGGGGGGCACGCTGAAGCTTTCGTT. Its protein product is CASSFFGGHAEAFV.

This clonotype was counted many times. CDR3 sequence: CASSHGTSGSLETQYF. The CDR3 DNA follows: TGTGCCAGCAGTCACGGGACTAGCGGGAGTCTGGAGACCCAGTACTTC. V gene TRBV6-5 combines with J gene TRBJ2-5; 14 positions match TRBD2. Germline V gene data show CDR1 as MNHEY and CDR2 as SVGAGI. CDR3 length equals 16 residues. The J segment lost 5 bases and the V segment lost 5 bases, leaving 7 bases of the junction unmatched.

This clonotype was counted many times. The rearrangement links TRBV5-1 to TRBJ2-5; D is undetermined. Between the trimmed V and J ends, which lost 1 base and 5 bases, there was a span of 15 bases. Germline assignment: CDR1 SGHRS and CDR2 YFSETQ. This CDR3 region has 15 residues. CDR3 sequence: CASSLTYRREETQYF. The CDR3 DNA is TGCGCCAGCAGCTTGACCTACAGACGAGAGGAGACCCAGTACTTC.

This clonotype showed up many times. V and J are TRBV3-1 and TRBJ1-1; 8 positions match TRBD1. The CDR3 covers 14 residues. Losses at the gene ends were 4 bases for V and 4 bases for J; bases not matched to a gene: 5. In germline, CDR1 is LGHDT, CDR2 YNNKEL (reference sequence). The CDR3 DNA reads as TGTGCCAGCAGCCCAGGGGGCGGAGTCACTGAAGCTTTCTTT. Translation: CASSPGGGVTEAFF.